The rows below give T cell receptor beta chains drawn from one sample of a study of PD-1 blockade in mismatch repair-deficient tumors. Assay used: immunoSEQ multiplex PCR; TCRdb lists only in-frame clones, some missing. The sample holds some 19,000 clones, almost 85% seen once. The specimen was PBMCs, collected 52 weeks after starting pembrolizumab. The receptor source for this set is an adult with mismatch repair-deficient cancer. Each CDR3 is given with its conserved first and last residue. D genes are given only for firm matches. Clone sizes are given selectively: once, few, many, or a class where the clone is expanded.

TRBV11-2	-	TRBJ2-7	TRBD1	CASSLDRGPYEQYF	TGTGCCAGCAGTCTTGACAGGGGGCCCTACGAGCAGTACTTC
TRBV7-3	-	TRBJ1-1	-	CASSPGWSMNTEAFF	TGTGCCAGCAGCCCGGGTTGGTCCATGAACACTGAAGCTTTCTTT
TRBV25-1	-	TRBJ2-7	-	CYRDTDSYEQYF	TGCTACAGGGACACCGACTCCTACGAGCAGTACTTC
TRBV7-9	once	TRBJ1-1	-	CASSRTHGTEAFF	TGTGCCAGCAGCCGAACCCACGGGACTGAAGCTTTCTTT
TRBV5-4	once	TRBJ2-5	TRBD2	CASSTPGTSGKTQYF	TGTGCCAGCAGCACTCCCGGGACTAGCGGGAAGACCCAGTACTTC
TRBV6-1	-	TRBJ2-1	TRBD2	CASRTRTSGILSQFF	TGTGCCAGCAGAACCCGGACTAGCGGGATCTTGTCGCAGTTCTTC
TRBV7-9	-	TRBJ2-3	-	CASSPKWGTPSTDTQYF	TGTGCCAGCAGCCCGAAGTGGGGGACTCCTAGCACAGATACGCAGTATTTT
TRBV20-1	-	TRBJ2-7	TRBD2	CSAGSGDEQYF	TGCAGTGCCGGTAGCGGGGACGAGCAGTACTTC
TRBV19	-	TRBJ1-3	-	CASTPIGVLSGNTIYF	TGTGCCAGTACCCCAATAGGGGTCCTCTCTGGAAACACCATATATTTT
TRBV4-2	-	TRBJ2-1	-	CASSPTSSDSYNEQFF	TGTGCCAGCAGCCCCACATCGAGCGATTCCTACAATGAGCAGTTCTTC
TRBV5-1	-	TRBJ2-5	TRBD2	CASKEIAGGETQYF	TGCGCCAGCAAGGAGATAGCGGGAGGAGAGACCCAGTACTTC
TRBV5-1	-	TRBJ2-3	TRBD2	CASSLAELAGTDTQYF	TGCGCCAGCAGCTTGGCCGAACTAGCGGGCACAGATACGCAGTATTTT
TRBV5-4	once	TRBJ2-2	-	CASSDPRRAGGELFF	TGTGCCAGCAGCGACCCCCGGAGGGCCGGTGGGGAGCTGTTTTTT
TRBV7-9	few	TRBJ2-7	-	CASSPASARGSYEQYF	TGTGCCAGCAGCCCTGCATCCGCGCGGGGCTCCTACGAGCAGTACTTC
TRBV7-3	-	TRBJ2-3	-	CASSLMGGDRPDTQYF	TGTGCCAGCAGCTTAATGGGGGGGGACAGGCCAGATACGCAGTATTTT
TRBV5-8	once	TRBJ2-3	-	CASSFSQGDTQYF	TGTGCCAGCAGCTTTTCACAGGGAGATACGCAGTATTTT
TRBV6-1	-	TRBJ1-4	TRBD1	CASALDRAGEKLFF	TGTGCCAGCGCCTTAGACAGGGCCGGTGAAAAACTGTTTTTT
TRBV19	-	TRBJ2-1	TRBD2	CASRPFSGSNEQFF	TGTGCCAGTAGACCCTTTAGCGGGTCAAATGAGCAGTTCTTC
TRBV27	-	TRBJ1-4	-	CASGHWGGEEKLFF	TGTGCCAGCGGCCATTGGGGGGGCGAGGAAAAACTGTTTTTT
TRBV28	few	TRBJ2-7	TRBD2	CASSFNRLRDYPPYEQYF	TGTGCCAGCAGTTTTAATCGTCTCCGGGACTACCCCCCCTACGAGCAGTACTTC
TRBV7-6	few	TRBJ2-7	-	CASSPGVGEQYF	TGTGCCAGCAGCCCGGGGGTAGGGGAGCAGTACTTC
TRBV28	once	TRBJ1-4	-	CASSSGTTYQKLFF	TGTGCCAGCAGTTCCGGGACAACCTACCAAAAACTGTTTTTT
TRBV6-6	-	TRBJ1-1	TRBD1	CASSSGTGLRAFF	TGTGCCAGCAGTTCCGGGACAGGTTTAAGAGCTTTCTTT
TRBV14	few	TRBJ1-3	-	CASSQGGLLVGNTIYF	TGTGCCAGCAGCCAAGGGGGACTGCTGGTTGGAAACACCATATATTTT
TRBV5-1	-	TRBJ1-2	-	CASSFQTEAFEGYTF	TGCGCCAGCAGCTTCCAGACAGAGGCGTTTGAAGGCTACACCTTC
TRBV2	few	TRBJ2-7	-	CASSGRVGAYEQYF	TGTGCCAGCAGCGGACGTGTCGGGGCCTACGAGCAGTACTTC
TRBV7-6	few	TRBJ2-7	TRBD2	CASSQGLALTYEQYF	TGTGCCAGCAGCCAAGGACTAGCGCTCACCTACGAGCAGTACTTC
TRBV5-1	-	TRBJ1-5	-	CASSLGQDQPQHF	TGCGCCAGCAGCTTGGGACAAGATCAGCCCCAGCATTTT
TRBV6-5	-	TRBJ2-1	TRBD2	CASRRLAVTYNEQFF	TGTGCCAGCAGAAGACTAGCGGTCACCTACAATGAGCAGTTCTTC
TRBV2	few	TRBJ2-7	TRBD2	CASIGTSTYEQYF	TGTGCCAGCATAGGGACTAGCACCTACGAGCAGTACTTC
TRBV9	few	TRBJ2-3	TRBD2	CASRPRTSGRAPTDTQYF	TGTGCCAGCAGGCCTAGGACTAGCGGGAGGGCCCCCACAGATACGCAGTATTTT
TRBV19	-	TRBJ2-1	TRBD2	CASSGGRRNEQFF	TGTGCCAGTAGTGGCGGGAGACGCAATGAGCAGTTCTTC
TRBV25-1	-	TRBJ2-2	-	CASSESGAANTGELFF	TGTGCCAGCAGTGAGTCAGGAGCGGCGAACACCGGGGAGCTGTTTTTT
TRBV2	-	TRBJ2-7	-	CASKGLVMSSYEQYF	TGTGCCAGCAAGGGGCTGGTGATGAGCTCCTACGAGCAGTACTTC
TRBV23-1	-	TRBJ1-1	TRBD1	CASSRTQDRGLKFLTEAFF	TGCGCCAGCAGTCGAACACAAGACAGGGGGCTTAAATTTCTCACTGAAGCTTTCTTT
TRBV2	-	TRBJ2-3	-	CASSDLLSADTQYF	TGTGCCAGCAGTGATCTCCTTAGCGCAGATACGCAGTATTTT
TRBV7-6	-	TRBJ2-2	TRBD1	CASREGQGAYTGELFF	TGTGCCAGCAGGGAAGGACAGGGGGCTTACACCGGGGAGCTGTTTTTT
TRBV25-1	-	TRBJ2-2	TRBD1	CASSQGDRNTGELFF	TGTGCCAGCAGCCAAGGGGACAGGAACACCGGGGAGCTGTTTTTT
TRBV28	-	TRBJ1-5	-	CASTYPARAYQPQHF	TGTGCCAGCACCTATCCCGCCAGGGCCTATCAGCCCCAGCATTTT
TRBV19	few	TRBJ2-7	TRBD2	CASSIPGTSPYEQYF	TGTGCCAGTAGTATCCCCGGGACTAGTCCCTACGAGCAGTACTTC
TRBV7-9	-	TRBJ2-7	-	CASSLIYQGTPYEQYF	TGTGCCAGCAGCTTAATCTATCAGGGAACCCCCTACGAGCAGTACTTC
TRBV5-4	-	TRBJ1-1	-	CASSLYKNTEAFF	TGTGCCAGCAGCTTGTACAAGAACACTGAAGCTTTCTTT
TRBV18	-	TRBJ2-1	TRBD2	CASSPQGISGSAASWNEQFF	TGTGCCAGCTCACCACAAGGGATTAGCGGGAGCGCAGCGAGTTGGAATGAGCAGTTCTTC
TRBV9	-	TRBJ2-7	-	CASSVGFGPPYEQYF	TGTGCCAGCAGCGTAGGATTTGGGCCCCCCTACGAGCAGTACTTC
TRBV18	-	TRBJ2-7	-	CASSPDSVYYEQYF	TGTGCCAGCTCACCCGACTCCGTATACTACGAGCAGTACTTC
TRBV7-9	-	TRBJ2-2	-	CASSLVGVAGELFF	TGTGCCAGCAGCTTAGTAGGGGTAGCCGGGGAGCTGTTTTTT